These T cell receptor beta chains were read from a single sample in a study of PD-1 blockade in classical Hodgkin lymphoma. Sequencing used immunoSEQ multiplex PCR; TCRdb keeps in-frame clones, though not all of them. This sample has 40,000 to 50,000 clones, with roughly 86% found just once. The sample was peripheral blood mononuclear cells (PBMCs), taken before the second cycle of nivolumab. All receptors come from a human donor with classical Hodgkin lymphoma. The CDR3 runs from the conserved cysteine through the conserved F or W.

v_call cdr3_aa
TRBV15 CATSRDLSYYNEQFF
TRBV7-2 CASSRLAGGADTQYF
TRBV6-4 CASSLSRNEQFF
TRBV27 CASSPWGGAGYEQYF
TRBV27 CASRRGEQYF
TRBV11-2 CASSLIRDGHRNTIYF
TRBV25-1 CASSESGPLAGGVDIQYF
TRBV7-2 CASSPIDRGSNQPQHF
TRBV27 CASSLVAGALTGELFF
TRBV29-1 CSVAQAPNSGNTIYF
TRBV28 CASSTGTSGRALETQYF
TRBV5-5 CASSKTGPYGYTF
TRBV5-1 CASSPNTSGAEELFF
TRBV4-1 CASSQGGTRNNEQFF
TRBV29-1 CSVEPGNYGYTF
TRBV2 CASSASGFYGYTF
TRBV11-2 CASSSLGGRREGDEQYF
TRBV7-2 CASRRLGTSGVPGAAEQFF
TRBV5-6 CASSFQTANTGELFF
TRBV10-3 CATDAGNTEAFF
TRBV21-1 CASSKGGETSGEVEQFF
TRBV29-1 CSVEDRHRTYEQYF
TRBV5-1 CASSSQGSGGTEAFF
TRBV6-5 CASSYSTGTEQFF
TRBV29-1 CSVVPGGGNYGYTF
TRBV19 CASSNGNQPQHF